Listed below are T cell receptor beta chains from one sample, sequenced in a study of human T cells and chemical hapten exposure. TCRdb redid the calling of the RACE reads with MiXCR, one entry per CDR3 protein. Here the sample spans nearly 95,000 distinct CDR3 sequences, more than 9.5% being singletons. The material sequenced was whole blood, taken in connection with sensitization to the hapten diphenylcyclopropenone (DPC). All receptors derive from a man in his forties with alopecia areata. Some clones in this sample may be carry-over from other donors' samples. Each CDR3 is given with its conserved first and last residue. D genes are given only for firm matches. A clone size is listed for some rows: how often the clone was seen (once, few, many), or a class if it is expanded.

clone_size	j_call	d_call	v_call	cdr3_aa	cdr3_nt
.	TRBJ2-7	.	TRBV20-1	CSARLRVSISYEQYF	TGCAGTGCTAGATTACGGGTTTCGATTTCCTACGAGCAGTACTTC
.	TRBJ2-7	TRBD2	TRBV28	CASRAGGPTEQYF	TGTGCCAGCCGAGCGGGAGGGCCTACCGAGCAGTACTTC
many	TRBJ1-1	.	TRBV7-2	CASSLTDQGRAEAFF	TGTGCCAGCAGCTTAACGGATCAGGGCCGCGCGGAAGCTTTCTTT
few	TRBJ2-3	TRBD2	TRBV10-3	CAISDSTSASSTDTQYF	TGTGCCATCAGTGACTCGACTAGCGCGTCTAGCACAGATACGCAGTATTTT
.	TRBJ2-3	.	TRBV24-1	CATSEKGVGTDTQYF	TGTGCCACCAGTGAGAAGGGGGTTGGCACAGATACGCAGTATTTT
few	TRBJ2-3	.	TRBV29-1	CSVEDLERADTQYF	TGCAGCGTTGAAGATCTGGAGCGGGCAGATACGCAGTATTTT
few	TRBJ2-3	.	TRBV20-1	CSADPLNSGGDTQYF	TGCAGTGCCGACCCTCTTAACAGCGGCGGAGATACGCAGTATTTT
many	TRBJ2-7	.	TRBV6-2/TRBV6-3	CASSRQRDRGYEQYF	TGTGCCAGCAGCCGCCAAAGGGACCGGGGCTACGAGCAGTACTTC
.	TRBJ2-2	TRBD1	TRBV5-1	CASRVQGDTGELFF	TGCGCCAGCAGAGTACAGGGGGACACCGGGGAGCTGTTTTTT
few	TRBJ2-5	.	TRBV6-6	CASSMPGLETQYF	TGTGCCAGCAGTATGCCGGGGCTGGAGACCCAGTACTTC
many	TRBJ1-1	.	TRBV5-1	CASSLDGRRNTEAFF	TGCGCCAGCAGCTTGGATGGGCGGAGGAACACTGAAGCTTTCTTT
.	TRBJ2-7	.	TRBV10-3	CAISEPDMGGYEQYF	TGTGCCATCAGTGAACCCGACATGGGGGGCTACGAGCAGTACTTC
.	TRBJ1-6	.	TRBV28	CASSLLSVGNSPLHF	TGTGCCAGCAGTTTACTTTCCGTAGGCAATTCACCCCTCCACTTT
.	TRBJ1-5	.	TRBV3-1	CASSQDPGVSNQPQHF	TGTGCCAGCAGCCAAGATCCCGGGGTTAGCAATCAGCCCCAGCATTTT
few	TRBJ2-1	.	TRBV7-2	CASSRDLSSSYNEQFF	TGTGCCAGCAGCCGAGACTTATCTAGCTCCTACAATGAGCAGTTCTTC
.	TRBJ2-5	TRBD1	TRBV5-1	CASSETGVYQETQYF	TGCGCCAGCAGCGAGACAGGGGTGTACCAAGAGACCCAGTACTTC
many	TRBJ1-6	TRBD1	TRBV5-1	CASSKRTGPRDYNSPLHF	TGCGCCAGCAGCAAGAGGACAGGGCCAAGAGACTATAATTCACCCCTCCACTTT
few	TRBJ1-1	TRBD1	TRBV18	CASSLEGQGGTEAFF	TGTGCCAGCTCTCTCGAAGGACAGGGAGGCACTGAAGCTTTCTTT
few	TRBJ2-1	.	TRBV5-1	CASRAGAYYNEQFF	TGCGCCAGCAGGGCAGGGGCCTACTACAATGAGCAGTTCTTC
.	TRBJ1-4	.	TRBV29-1	CSVVSSATNEKLFF	TGCAGCGTTGTATCTTCGGCAACTAATGAAAAACTGTTTTTT
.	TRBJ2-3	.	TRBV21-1	CASSKVDEFLLPSTDTQYF	TGTGCCAGCAGCAAAGTCGATGAATTCTTACTACCTAGCACAGATACGCAGTATTTT
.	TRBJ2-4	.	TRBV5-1	CASSLVGGIAKNIQYF	TGCGCCAGCAGCTTGGTCGGCGGGATAGCCAAAAACATTCAGTACTTC
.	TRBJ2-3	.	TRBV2	CASGPPSGDTQYF	TGTGCTTCGGGACCACCGAGCGGAGATACGCAGTATTTT
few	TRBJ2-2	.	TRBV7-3	CASSYPGVGTGELFF	TGTGCCAGCAGCTACCCAGGGGTCGGCACCGGGGAGCTGTTTTTT
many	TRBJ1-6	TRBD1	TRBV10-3	CAITRTGNSPLHF	TGTGCCATCACCCGGACAGGGAATTCACCCCTCCACTTT
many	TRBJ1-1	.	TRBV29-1	CSVDMGSGAEAFF	TGCAGCGTTGATATGGGTTCTGGCGCTGAAGCTTTCTTT
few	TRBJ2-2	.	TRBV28	CASSLRAETGELFF	TGTGCCAGCAGTTTAAGGGCGGAAACCGGGGAGCTGTTTTTT
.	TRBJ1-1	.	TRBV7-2	CASLLQGNTEAFF	TGTGCCAGTTTACTCCAGGGAAACACTGAAGCTTTCTTT
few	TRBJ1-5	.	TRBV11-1	CASSSWEGQPQHF	TGTGCCAGCAGCTCCTGGGAGGGGCAGCCCCAGCATTTT
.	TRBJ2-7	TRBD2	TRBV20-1	CSARVKAGAPHEQYF	TGCAGTGCTAGAGTGAAGGCGGGAGCACCCCACGAGCAGTACTTC
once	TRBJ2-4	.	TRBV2	CATGRGTQNIQYF	TGTGCCACCGGGCGCGGGACCCAAAACATTCAGTACTTC
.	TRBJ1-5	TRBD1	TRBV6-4	CASSPGPRGTGGEQPQHF	TGTGCCAGCAGCCCAGGTCCTCGGGGGACAGGGGGCGAACAGCCCCAGCATTTT
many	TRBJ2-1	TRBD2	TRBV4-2	CASSLSEGTSGNEQFF	TGTGCCAGCAGCCTTTCTGAAGGGACTAGCGGAAATGAGCAGTTCTTC
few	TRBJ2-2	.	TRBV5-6	CASSLGGTPNTGELFF	TGTGCCAGCAGCTTGGGTGGGACCCCTAACACCGGGGAGCTGTTTTTT
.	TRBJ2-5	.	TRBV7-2	CASSRGLETQYF	TGTGCCAGCAGCCGAGGTTTAGAGACCCAGTACTTC
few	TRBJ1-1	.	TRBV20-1	CSARNEGATAFF	TGCAGTGCTCGAAACGAGGGTGCCACGGCTTTCTTT
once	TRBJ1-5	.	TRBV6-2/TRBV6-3	CASSYEVGTWKPQHF	TGTGCCAGCAGTTACGAGGTGGGGACTTGGAAGCCCCAGCATTTT
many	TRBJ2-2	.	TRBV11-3	CASSSPGLGKAGELFF	TGTGCCAGCAGCTCGCCCGGGCTTGGGAAAGCGGGGGAGCTGTTTTTT
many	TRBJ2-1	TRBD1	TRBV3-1	CASSQLGTGLFF	TGTGCCAGCAGCCAATTGGGGACAGGGCTGTTCTTC
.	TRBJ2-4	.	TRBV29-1	CSVEEAQRAKNIQYF	TGCAGCGTTGAAGAGGCACAAAGGGCCAAAAACATTCAGTACTTC
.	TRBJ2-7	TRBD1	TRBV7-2	CASSMGRQGMRSEQYF	TGTGCCAGCAGCATGGGACGACAGGGCATGAGGAGCGAGCAGTACTTC
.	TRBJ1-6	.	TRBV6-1	CASSEGQGPRPLHF	TGTGCCAGCAGTGAAGGGCAGGGCCCCCGGCCCCTCCACTTT
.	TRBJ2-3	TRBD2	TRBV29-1	CSGGLAGGSDTQYF	TGCAGCGGTGGACTAGCGGGAGGATCAGATACGCAGTATTTT
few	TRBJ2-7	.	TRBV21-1	CASSKGPDSYEQYF	TGTGCCAGCAGCAAAGGCCCGGATTCCTACGAGCAGTACTTC
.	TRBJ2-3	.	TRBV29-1	CSVEGVSDTQYF	TGCAGCGTTGAGGGGGTTTCAGATACGCAGTATTTT
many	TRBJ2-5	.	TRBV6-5	CASSPGPGETQYF	TGTGCCAGCAGCCCCGGACCCGGAGAGACCCAGTACTTC